The next 10 T cell receptor beta chains were all read from a single sample in a study of cytomegalovirus exposure and HLA in healthy donors. Only in-frame clones appear in the TCRdb table, and some are missing; sequencing was by immunoSEQ multiplex PCR. This sample has about 150,000 clones, with roughly 90% found just once. Sequencing was done on a sample of PBMCs. These receptors were obtained from a man aged 18-30 years in good health and CMV-seropositive.

This rearrangement joins TRBV11-2 to TRBJ2-3; 8 nucleotides align to TRBD2. V was pared by 5 bases and J by 2 bases, with 3 bases of the junction left unmatched. Germline-derived CDR1 and CDR2 are SGHAT and FQNNGV. The CDR3 is 14 amino acids. CDR3 loop: CASSRGGPTDTQYF. DNA for the CDR3: TGTGCCAGCAGCCGGGGGGGACCCACAGATACGCAGTATTTT. The full variable domain, its missing parts supplied by reference TRBV11-2 and TRBJ2-3, is EAGVAQSPRYKIIEKRQSVAFWCNPISGHATLYWYQQILGQGPKLLIQFQNNGVVDDSQLPKDRFSAERLKGVDSTLKIQPAKLEDSAVYLCASSRGGPTDTQYFGPGTRLTVL.

The genes are TRBV4-2 and TRBJ2-7; tentatively, D is TRBD2 (5 bases). This CDR3 has 15 amino acids. The V gene lost 0 bases and the J gene lost 3 bases, with 12 bases spanning the gap. CDR1 and CDR2 (germline): LGHNA, YNFKEQ. CDR3 sequence: CASSQDIRTYYEQYF. CDR3 DNA sequence: TGTGCCAGCAGCCAAGATATCAGGACTTACTACGAGCAGTACTTC.

This CDR3 reads CASSLEAGGLQETQYF. DNA of the CDR3: TGTGCCAGCAGCTTGGAGGCGGGGGGCTTACAAGAGACCCAGTACTTC. The chain is built from TRBV5-6 and TRBJ2-5; 8 bases are a match to TRBD2. Germline CDR1 is SGHDT and CDR2 is YYEEEE. The CDR3 has 16 residues. Germline trimming cut 0 bases from V and 2 bases from J; bases unmatched to any gene: 6.

This clone was detected once. The chain employs TRBV27 and TRBJ2-7, with 9 bases that match TRBD1. Germline CDR1 is MNHEY and CDR2 is SMNVEV (reference sequence). V was clipped by 0 bases and J by 4 bases; unmatched bases: 4. The CDR3 covers 15 residues. The CDR3 sequence is CASSLSTGGRYEQYF. CDR3 DNA sequence: TGTGCCAGCAGTTTATCTACAGGGGGCAGGTACGAGCAGTACTTC.

The rearrangement uses TRBV5-1 and TRBJ2-7; TRBD1 agrees at 9 bases. CDR3 size: 15 residues. Losses at the gene ends were 4 bases for V and 6 bases for J; bases not matched to a gene: 11. Germline CDR1 SGHRS, CDR2 YFSETQ. The CDR3 DNA is TGCGCCAGCAGCGATTCCGGGACAGGGTTAGTCGAGCAGTACTTC. Translating gives CASSDSGTGLVEQYF. Combining the CDR3 with reference TRBV5-1 and TRBJ2-7 gives the whole variable domain KAGVTQTPRYLIKTRGQQVTLSCSPISGHRSVSWYQQTPGQGLQFLFEYFSETQRNKGNFPGRFSGRQFSNSRSEMNVSTLELGDSALYLCASSDSGTGLVEQYFGPGTRLTVT.

The rearrangement uses TRBV15 and TRBJ2-6; 7 bases align to TRBD2. With V trimmed by 0 bases and J by 2 bases, 1 base remained unmatched. The CDR3 contains 16 residues. Germline V gives CDR1 LNHNV, CDR2 YYDKDF (reference sequence). CDR3 bases: TGTGCCACCAGCAGAGATGGGGGGGCTGGGGCCAACGTCCTGACTTTC. Translation: CATSRDGGAGANVLTF.

This clone was counted only a few times. V usage is TRBV7-2 and J usage is TRBJ2-2; D uncertain. V lost 2 bases and J lost 6, with 4 bases in between. Germline V gives CDR1 SGHTA, CDR2 FQGNSA. The CDR3 is 12 amino acids. CDR3 nucleotide sequence: TGTGCCAGCAGCTTATTCTCCGGGGAGCTGTTTTTT. Translated, it gives CASSLFSGELFF.

The chain has TRBV7-3 and TRBJ2-7, with TRBD2 as a possible D gene (6 bases). CDR1 SGHTA and CDR2 FQGTGA come from the germline V gene. V lost 10 bases and J lost 2, with 12 bases in between. The CDR3 sequence is 12 residues long. Here the CDR3 reads CATGGDPYEQYF. CDR3 in DNA: TGTGCCACGGGCGGGGACCCCTACGAGCAGTACTTC.

This CDR3 reads CASSYRDRDQPQHF. CDR3 DNA: TGTGCCAGCAGCTACCGGGACAGAGATCAGCCCCAGCATTTT. The V and J genes are TRBV7-2 and TRBJ1-5, with TRBD1 matching over 7 bases. The germline CDR1 and CDR2 sequences are SGHTA and FQGNSA. The CDR3 covers 14 residues. V gave up 4 bases and J gave up 5 bases; unmatched junction bases: 5. Variable domain in full (rest from reference TRBV7-2 and TRBJ1-5): GAGVSQSPSNKVTEKGKDVELRCDPISGHTALYWYRQSLGQGLEFLIYFQGNSAPDKSGLPSDRFSAERTGGSVSTLTIQRTQQEDSAVYLCASSYRDRDQPQHFGDGTRLSIL.

The chain employs TRBV7-2 and TRBJ2-7; TRBD2 might be the D (7 bases). Germline V gene data show CDR1 as SGHTA and CDR2 as FQGNSA. V was clipped by 0 bases and J by 3 bases, with 12 bases between them. CDR3 length: 15 residues. CDR3 nucleotide sequence: TGTGCCAGCAGCTTAGCGCAGAGGGGGGGCTACGAGCAGTACTTC. Translated: CASSLAQRGGYEQYF.